These T cell receptor beta chains were read from a single sample in a study of blood T cell repertoires in COVID-19. TCRdb's table, derived via immunoSEQ multiplex PCR, lists solely in-frame clones and lacks some. The table has some 97,000 clones, just over 90% seen once. Sequencing was done on a sample of peripheral blood. The receptors originated from a man in his fifties or sixties with acute or convalescent COVID-19. The CDR3 runs from the conserved cysteine through the conserved F or W. The order of the fields is CDR3 protein, CDR3 DNA, J gene, D gene, V gene, clone size. D genes are given only for firm matches. A row's size may be missing; if present it is once, few, many or a size class.

CAWSDWSGSEQETQYF	TGTGCCTGGAGTGACTGGAGCGGGAGTGAACAAGAGACCCAGTACTTC	TRBJ2-5	TRBD2	TRBV30	NA
CASSYGQGAGGYTF	TGTGCCAGCAGTTACGGACAGGGGGCTGGTGGCTACACCTTC	TRBJ1-2	TRBD1	TRBV6-2/TRBV6-3	once
CASSWVGQGAGTEAFF	TGTGCCAGCAGCTGGGTGGGACAGGGGGCGGGCACTGAAGCTTTCTTT	TRBJ1-1	TRBD1	TRBV27	NA
CASTTNRGYNSPLHF	TGTGCCAGCACCACCAACAGGGGCTATAATTCACCCCTCCACTTT	TRBJ1-6	TRBD1	TRBV5-6	NA
CASSPGTGGWEQYF	TGTGCCAGCAGTCCCGGGACAGGGGGTTGGGAGCAGTACTTC	TRBJ2-7	TRBD1	TRBV14	NA
CASSPGQGNTEAFF	TGTGCCAGCTCACCAGGACAGGGGAACACTGAAGCTTTCTTT	TRBJ1-1	TRBD1	TRBV18	NA
CATSRSTSRDRGYEQYF	TGTGCCACCAGCAGATCTACAAGCCGGGACAGGGGTTACGAGCAGTACTTC	TRBJ2-7	TRBD1	TRBV15	few
CATSRPYGTGGPSGANVLTF	TGTGCCACCAGCAGGCCCTACGGGACAGGGGGCCCCTCTGGGGCCAACGTCCTGACTTTC	TRBJ2-6	TRBD1	TRBV15	once
CASGAYNEQFF	TGTGCTAGTGGTGCCTATAATGAGCAGTTCTTC	TRBJ2-1	NA	TRBV12-5	few
CASRDRGGETQYF	TGTGCCAGTCGGGACAGGGGGGGAGAGACCCAGTACTTC	TRBJ2-5	TRBD1	TRBV19	NA
CASSLEGASGYGYTF	TGTGCCAGCAGCTTAGAGGGGGCGAGTGGCTATGGCTACACCTTC	TRBJ1-2	TRBD1	TRBV7-8	NA
CASGRGANTEAFF	TGTGCTAGTGGCCGAGGAGCGAACACTGAAGCTTTCTTT	TRBJ1-1	NA	TRBV12-5	NA
CATSDSRTGGNIQYF	TGTGCCACCAGTGATTCCCGGACAGGGGGAAACATTCAGTACTTC	TRBJ2-4	TRBD1	TRBV24-1	few
CASSQEAGLGADTQYF	TGCGCCAGCAGCCAAGAGGCGGGACTAGGGGCAGATACGCAGTATTTT	TRBJ2-3	TRBD2	TRBV4-3	NA
CASSLGGGTTAVNYGYTF	TGTGCCAGCAGCTTGGGCGGGGGTACGACCGCTGTAAACTATGGCTACACCTTC	TRBJ1-2	NA	TRBV5-4	NA
CASSPDGQSGYTF	TGTGCCAGCTCACCCGACGGACAGAGTGGCTACACCTTC	TRBJ1-2	NA	TRBV18	once
CASSLTGPYGYTF	TGTGCCAGCAGCCTTACAGGGCCCTATGGCTACACCTTC	TRBJ1-2	NA	TRBV28	NA
CASSYDRGQSGYTF	TGTGCCAGCAGTTACGACAGGGGACAGTCTGGCTACACCTTC	TRBJ1-2	TRBD1	TRBV6-6	NA
CATELGGVDNEQFF	TGTGCCACCGAATTAGGGGGAGTGGACAATGAGCAGTTCTTC	TRBJ2-1	NA	TRBV24-1	NA
CASSQHPGQGAGGYTF	TGCGCCAGCAGTCAACACCCGGGACAGGGGGCTGGCGGCTACACCTTC	TRBJ1-2	TRBD1	TRBV23-1	NA
CATSRGVGGAYSNQPQHF	TGTGCCACCAGCAGAGGCGTAGGGGGGGCGTATAGCAATCAGCCCCAGCATTTT	TRBJ1-5	NA	TRBV15	NA
CASSFNGQGVYEQYF	TGTGCCAGCAGCTTCAACGGACAGGGAGTCTACGAGCAGTACTTC	TRBJ2-7	TRBD1	TRBV11-3	NA
CASSSQTSSNTGELFF	TGTGCCAGCAGCTCTCAAACTAGCTCGAACACCGGGGAGCTGTTTTTT	TRBJ2-2	NA	TRBV7-6	once
CASTPGGPATEAFF	TGTGCCAGTACCCCGGGAGGGCCGGCCACTGAAGCTTTCTTT	TRBJ1-1	NA	TRBV19	NA
CASRPPGITEAFF	TGTGCCAGCAGGCCCCCGGGGATCACTGAAGCTTTCTTT	TRBJ1-1	NA	TRBV6-5	once
CASSRPGSTNEKLFF	TGTGCCAGTAGTAGGCCGGGATCAACTAATGAAAAACTGTTTTTT	TRBJ1-4	NA	TRBV19	once
CASSDRGTGELFF	TGTGCCAGCAGTGATAGAGGCACCGGGGAGCTGTTTTTT	TRBJ2-2	NA	TRBV2	NA
CAISERDYSYEQYF	TGTGCCATCAGTGAACGGGATTACTCCTACGAGCAGTACTTC	TRBJ2-7	NA	TRBV10-3	NA